This T cell receptor (beta chain) derives from a study of T cell repertoires in cytomegalovirus infection. One entry per CDR3 protein, called by TCRdb with MiXCR from the reads. The table lists approximately 130,000 distinct CDR3 sequences, 20% to 30% of them singletons, with roughly 35% in the top ten. With respect to this clonotype: No antigen is known for it. Germline is not matched at one junction end, which may reflect a read error.

This CDR3 comprises 12 residues. Germline CDR1 LGHNA, CDR2 YNFKEQ. The chain is built from TRBV4-2 and TRBJ2-5, with D unclear. Material for sequencing was PBMCs, sequenced either directly or after in vitro stimulation (not recorded which). The sequence was obtained from a human donor in good health (CMV status not recorded). Some clones in this sample may be carry-over from other donors' samples. The CDR3 DNA reads TGTGCCAGCAGCCAAGATAAGGAGCCCAGGTTTTTC. This translates into CASSQDKEPRFF.